These T cell receptor beta chains were read from a single sample in a study of shared clonotypes between healthy human individuals. Measured with immunoSEQ multiplex PCR; TCRdb has only the in-frame clones, and not every one. The sample yields approximately 320,000 clones, around 87% seen once. Sequencing used memory CD8+ T cells sorted from blood. The receptors here all came from a man aged 18 to 29 in good health. Both conserved end residues are part of each CDR3. Fields, in order: J gene, D gene, clone size, V gene, CDR3 protein, CDR3 DNA. D genes are given only for firm matches. Some rows have no size entry. The others give once, few or many, or a class for an expanded clone.

>TRBJ1-4|-|-|TRBV9
CASSVEPGPRNEKLFF
TGTGCCAGCAGCGTAGAGCCCGGACCTCGTAATGAAAAACTGTTTTTT
>TRBJ2-7|-|many|TRBV7-9
CASSPVSSIYEQYF
TGTGCCAGCAGCCCGGTCTCGAGCATCTACGAGCAGTACTTC
>TRBJ1-6|-|-|TRBV27
CASSLGFSSYNSPLHF
TGTGCCAGCAGTTTAGGGTTCAGCTCCTATAATTCACCCCTCCACTTT
>TRBJ2-7|-|once|TRBV11-2
CASSLERPSWHEQYF
TGTGCCAGCAGCTTAGAAAGGCCTAGCTGGCACGAGCAGTACTTC
>TRBJ2-6|-|-|TRBV19
CASTTGLANVLTF
TGTGCCAGTACCACCGGACTGGCCAACGTCCTGACTTTC
>TRBJ1-2|-|-|TRBV5-1
CASSFGLLNGYTF
TGCGCCAGCAGCTTTGGACTTCTGAATGGCTACACCTTC
>TRBJ2-7|TRBD1|-|TRBV7-9
CASSLGQGNFYEQYF
TGTGCCAGCAGCCTAGGACAGGGCAACTTCTACGAGCAGTACTTC
>TRBJ1-4|-|-|TRBV6-1
CASSEPVGGEKLFF
TGTGCCAGCAGTGAACCGGTCGGTGGGGAAAAACTGTTTTTT
>TRBJ1-2|-|-|TRBV5-1
CASSLAGSGGYTF
TGCGCCAGCAGCTTAGCCGGGAGCGGTGGCTACACCTTC
>TRBJ2-7|-|-|TRBV5-1
CASSLTGLSSYEQYF
TGCGCCAGCAGCTTGACAGGGTTAAGCTCCTACGAGCAGTACTTC
>TRBJ1-2|-|-|TRBV18
CASSPPGQSDFNYGYTF
TGTGCCAGCTCACCACCTGGGCAGAGCGACTTTAACTATGGCTACACCTTC
>TRBJ2-1|TRBD1|-|TRBV4-1
CASSGDREGRNEQFF
TGCGCCAGCAGCGGAGACAGGGAAGGAAGGAATGAGCAGTTCTTC
>TRBJ1-5|-|-|TRBV4-3
CASSQDLTVDGQPQHF
TGCGCCAGCAGCCAAGATTTGACAGTCGACGGACAGCCCCAGCATTTT
>TRBJ1-2|-|-|TRBV28
CASSFYRDTNYGYTF
TGTGCCAGCAGTTTTTACCGGGACACCAACTATGGCTACACCTTC
>TRBJ2-7|-|-|TRBV11-2
CASRRGEQYF
TGTGCCAGCAGGAGGGGGGAGCAGTACTTC
>TRBJ2-7|-|-|TRBV27
CASSQIRDSSYEQYF
TGTGCCAGCAGCCAAATCAGGGATAGCTCCTACGAGCAGTACTTC
>TRBJ1-2|-|-|TRBV10-3
CAITEGPPGGYGYTF
TGTGCCATCACCGAGGGACCTCCGGGAGGTTATGGCTACACCTTC
>TRBJ2-7|TRBD1|-|TRBV4-1
CASSHWTGGDYEQYF
TGCGCCAGCAGCCACTGGACAGGCGGAGACTACGAGCAGTACTTC
>TRBJ2-1|TRBD2|once|TRBV27
CASSLSPLGEGPYNEQFF
TGTGCCAGCAGTTTATCCCCCCTGGGGGAGGGCCCCTACAATGAGCAGTTCTTC
>TRBJ2-7|TRBD2|once|TRBV5-1
CASSLSPGRDYEQYF
TGCGCCAGCAGCTTGTCGCCAGGGAGGGACTACGAGCAGTACTTC
>TRBJ2-1|TRBD1|-|TRBV5-4
CASSGTGAGNEQFF
TGTGCCAGCTCGGGGACAGGGGCTGGCAATGAGCAGTTCTTC
>TRBJ2-7|TRBD1|-|TRBV4-1
CASSQVDRDYEQYF
TGCGCCAGCAGCCAAGTTGACAGGGACTACGAGCAGTACTTC
>TRBJ2-7|-|-|TRBV20-1
CGALGDYEQYF
TGTGGAGCCCTAGGAGACTACGAGCAGTACTTC
>TRBJ2-7|-|-|TRBV6-5
CASSPSGGYEQYF
TGTGCCAGCAGTCCCTCTGGAGGATACGAGCAGTACTTC
>TRBJ2-7|TRBD2|-|TRBV4-1
CASSQGGLAGPYEQYF
TGCGCCAGCAGCCAAGGCGGCCTAGCGGGTCCCTACGAGCAGTACTTC
>TRBJ2-5|TRBD1|-|TRBV6-6
CASSWTGGRETQYF
TGTGCCAGCAGCTGGACAGGGGGCCGGGAGACCCAGTACTTC
>TRBJ1-2|-|many|TRBV7-9
CASTDLFGYTF
TGTGCCAGCACCGACTTGTTTGGCTACACCTTC
>TRBJ1-1|-|-|TRBV2
CASSFANTEAFF
TGTGCCAGCAGTTTCGCGAACACTGAAGCTTTCTTT
>TRBJ2-1|TRBD1|-|TRBV10-3
CAISGPGQGPSYNEQFF
TGTGCCATCAGTGGGCCCGGACAGGGCCCATCCTACAATGAGCAGTTCTTC
>TRBJ2-2|-|-|TRBV25-1
CASSEFAGELFF
TGTGCCAGCAGTGAATTCGCCGGGGAGCTGTTTTTT
>TRBJ1-2|-|-|TRBV20-1
CSASVRYGYTF
TGCAGTGCTAGCGTCAGATATGGCTACACCTTC
>TRBJ2-5|TRBD2|-|TRBV2
CASSEAVAGGPQETQYF
TGTGCCAGCAGTGAAGCAGTAGCGGGAGGGCCCCAAGAGACCCAGTACTTC
>TRBJ1-1|TRBD1|-|TRBV27
CASYGQGANTEAFF
TGTGCCAGCTACGGACAGGGGGCGAACACTGAAGCTTTCTTT
>TRBJ1-5|TRBD1|-|TRBV28
CASSFDRGQPQHF
TGTGCCAGCAGTTTCGACAGGGGCCAGCCCCAGCATTTT
>TRBJ2-7|-|once|TRBV9
CASSVEGEAYEQYF
TGTGCCAGCAGCGTAGAAGGTGAGGCCTACGAGCAGTACTTC
>TRBJ1-1|-|-|TRBV28
CASSFSGPSENTEAFF
TGTGCCAGCAGTTTTTCGGGTCCTTCGGAGAACACTGAAGCTTTCTTT
>TRBJ2-1|TRBD2|-|TRBV7-2
CASSSTSGTYNEQFF
TGTGCCAGCAGCTCGACTAGCGGGACCTACAATGAGCAGTTCTTC
>TRBJ2-2|-|-|TRBV6-6
CAIPKENTGELFF
TGTGCCATCCCGAAAGAGAACACCGGGGAGCTGTTTTTT
>TRBJ1-1|-|-|TRBV7-8
CASSLGQVKGTEAFF
TGTGCCAGCAGCTTAGGGCAGGTCAAAGGGACTGAAGCTTTCTTT